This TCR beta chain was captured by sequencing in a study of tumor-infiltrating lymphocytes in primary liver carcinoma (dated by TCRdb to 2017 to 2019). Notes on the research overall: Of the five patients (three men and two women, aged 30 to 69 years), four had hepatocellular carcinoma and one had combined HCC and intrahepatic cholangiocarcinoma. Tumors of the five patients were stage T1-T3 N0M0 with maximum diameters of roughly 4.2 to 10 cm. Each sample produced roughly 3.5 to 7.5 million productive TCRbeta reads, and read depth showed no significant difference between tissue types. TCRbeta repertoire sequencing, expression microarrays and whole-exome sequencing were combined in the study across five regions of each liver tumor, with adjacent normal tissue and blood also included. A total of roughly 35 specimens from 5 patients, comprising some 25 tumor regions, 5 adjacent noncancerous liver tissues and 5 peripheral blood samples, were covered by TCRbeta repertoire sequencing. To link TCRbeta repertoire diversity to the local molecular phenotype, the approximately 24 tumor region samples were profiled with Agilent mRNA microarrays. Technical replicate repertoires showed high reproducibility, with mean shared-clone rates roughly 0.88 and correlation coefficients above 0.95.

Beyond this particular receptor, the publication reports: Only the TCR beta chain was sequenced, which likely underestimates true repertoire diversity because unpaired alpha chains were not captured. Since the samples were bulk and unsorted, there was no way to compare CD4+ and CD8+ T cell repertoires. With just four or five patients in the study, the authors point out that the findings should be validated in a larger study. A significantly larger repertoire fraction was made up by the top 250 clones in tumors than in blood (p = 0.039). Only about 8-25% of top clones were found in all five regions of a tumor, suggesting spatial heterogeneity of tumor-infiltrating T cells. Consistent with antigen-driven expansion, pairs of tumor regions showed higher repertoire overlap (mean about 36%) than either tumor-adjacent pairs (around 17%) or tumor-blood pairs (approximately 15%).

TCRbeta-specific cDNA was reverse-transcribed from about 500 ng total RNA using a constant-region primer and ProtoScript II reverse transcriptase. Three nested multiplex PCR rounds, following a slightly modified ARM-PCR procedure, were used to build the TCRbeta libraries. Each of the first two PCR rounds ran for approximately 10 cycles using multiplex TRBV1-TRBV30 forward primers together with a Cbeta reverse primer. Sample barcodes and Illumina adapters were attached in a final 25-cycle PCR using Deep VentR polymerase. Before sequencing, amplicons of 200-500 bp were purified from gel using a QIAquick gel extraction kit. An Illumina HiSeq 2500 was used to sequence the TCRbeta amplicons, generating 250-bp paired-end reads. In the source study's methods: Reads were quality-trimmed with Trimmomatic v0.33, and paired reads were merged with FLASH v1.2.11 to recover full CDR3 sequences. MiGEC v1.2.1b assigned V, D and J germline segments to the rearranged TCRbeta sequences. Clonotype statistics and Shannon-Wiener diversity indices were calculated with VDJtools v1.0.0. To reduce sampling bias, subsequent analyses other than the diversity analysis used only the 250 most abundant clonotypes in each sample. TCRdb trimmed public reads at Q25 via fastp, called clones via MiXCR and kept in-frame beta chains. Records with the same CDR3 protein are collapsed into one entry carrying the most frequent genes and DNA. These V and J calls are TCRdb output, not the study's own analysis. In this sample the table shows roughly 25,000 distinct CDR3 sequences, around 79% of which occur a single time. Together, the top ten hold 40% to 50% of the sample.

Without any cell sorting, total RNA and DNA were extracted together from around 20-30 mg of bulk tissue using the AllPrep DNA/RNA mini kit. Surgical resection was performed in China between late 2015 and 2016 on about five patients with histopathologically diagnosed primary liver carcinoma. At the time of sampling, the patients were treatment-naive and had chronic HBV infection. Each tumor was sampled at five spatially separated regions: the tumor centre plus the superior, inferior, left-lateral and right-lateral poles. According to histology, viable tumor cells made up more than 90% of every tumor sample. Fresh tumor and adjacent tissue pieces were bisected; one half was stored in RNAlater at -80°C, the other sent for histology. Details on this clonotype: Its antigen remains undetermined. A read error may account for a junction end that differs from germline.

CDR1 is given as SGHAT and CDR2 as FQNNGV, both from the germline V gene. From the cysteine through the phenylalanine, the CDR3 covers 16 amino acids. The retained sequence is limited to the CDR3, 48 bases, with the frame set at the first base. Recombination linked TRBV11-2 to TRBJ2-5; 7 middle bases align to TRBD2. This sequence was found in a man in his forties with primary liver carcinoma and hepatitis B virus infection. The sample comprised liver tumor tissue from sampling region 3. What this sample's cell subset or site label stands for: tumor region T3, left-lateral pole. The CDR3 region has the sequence CTSSQTPDGGKETQYF. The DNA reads TGTACCAGTAGCCAAACTCCTGACGGGGGGAAAGAGACCCAGTATTTC.